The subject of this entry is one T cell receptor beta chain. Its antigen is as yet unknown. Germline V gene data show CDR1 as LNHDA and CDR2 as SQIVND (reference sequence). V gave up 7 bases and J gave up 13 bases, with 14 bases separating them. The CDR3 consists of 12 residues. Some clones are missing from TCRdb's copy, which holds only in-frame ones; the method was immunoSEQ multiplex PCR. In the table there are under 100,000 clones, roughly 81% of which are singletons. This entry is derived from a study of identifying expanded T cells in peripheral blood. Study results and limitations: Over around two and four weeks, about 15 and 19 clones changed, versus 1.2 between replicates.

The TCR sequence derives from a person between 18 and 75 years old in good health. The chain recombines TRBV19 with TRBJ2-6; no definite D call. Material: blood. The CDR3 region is CASTAESRVLTF. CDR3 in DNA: TGTGCCAGTACCGCCGAGTCGCGGGTCCTGACTTTC.